The source of this TCR beta chain is a study of CD8 T cells in ankylosing spondylitis. General study results and limits: Matched ankylosing spondylitis synovial fluid reportedly contained a significantly enriched population of disease-linked clones. As for the disease-linked clones, they showed a CD8+ phenotype and occurred at relatively low frequencies in peripheral blood. A TCR beta motif made of fewer than 10 highly homologous variants seemed typical of ankylosing spondylitis blood.

This clonotype showed up just a few times. Its antigen is currently unknown. Quantitative 5'-RACE with molecular barcodes generated TCR beta libraries. TCRdb used MiXCR to reprocess the 5' RACE reads, holding one entry per CDR3 protein. Of over 600,000 distinct CDR3 sequences in the sample, 15% to 20% were seen once. CDR3 length equals 16 residues. Germline values: CDR1 SGHDN, CDR2 FVKESK. The ends were cut back, 0 bases at V and 3 bases at J, with 12 bases in the middle. This clonotype originated in a male donor with ankylosing spondylitis. Sequencing was done on a sample of blood, either unsorted or a sorted T cell fraction (not recorded which). This chain joins TRBV14 and TRBJ2-1, with a weak D call TRBD2 (5 bases). This chain's CDR3 is CASSQEPGNRYNEQFF. The CDR3 DNA reads as TGTGCCAGCAGCCAAGAGCCCGGGAACCGCTACAATGAGCAGTTCTTC.